One and the same sample provided the 21 T cell receptor beta chains below, sequenced in a study of cytomegalovirus exposure and HLA in healthy donors. The PCR contained 60 Vbeta and 13 Jbeta primers. Profiling relied on immunoSEQ multiplex PCR, and the TCRdb table lists in-frame clones only, not all of them. The table has tens of thousands of clones, around 71% seen once; the top ten hold 2% to 2.5%. Material for sequencing was PBMCs. The receptors were sampled from a young man in good health and CMV-seronegative.

This chain joins TRBV11-2 and TRBJ2-7; 12 nucleotides match TRBD1. Per germline, CDR1 SGHAT and CDR2 FQNNGV. The length of the CDR3 is 16 residues. V lost 5 bases to trimming and J lost 4 bases; unmatched junction nucleotides: 9. The CDR3 DNA reads TGTGCCAGCAGCATCCAACCGGGACAGGGGGCTTACGAGCAGTACTTC. Encoded protein: CASSIQPGQGAYEQYF.

This clone has just a few counts. This chain links TRBV9 with TRBJ1-2; 10 positions match TRBD1. This CDR3 comprises 18 residues. Germline V gene lookup returns CDR1 SGDLS and CDR2 YYNGEE. Trimming removed 0 bases from V and 4 bases from J; junction bases left unmatched: 12. The CDR3, as DNA: TGTGCCAGCAGCGTAGAGTTGACAGGGGGCCCGGGATTCTATGGCTACACCTTC. It translates to CASSVELTGGPGFYGYTF.

J is TRBJ2-7 and V is TRBV2; D gene unclear. The CDR3 is made up of 12 amino acids. The V end was cut by 4 bases, the J end by 4 bases, with 8 bases between. The germline CDR1 and CDR2 sequences are SNHLY and FYNNEI. The CDR3 spells CASSGQSYEQYF. The CDR3 DNA follows: TGTGCCAGCAGTGGCCAGTCTTACGAGCAGTACTTC.

The V call is TRBV4-1, the J call TRBJ2-2; a possible D gene is TRBD1 (6 bases). V was trimmed by 1 base and J by 0 bases, leaving 12 bases between them. The CDR3 runs 17 residues. Germline lookup yields CDR1 MGHRA and CDR2 YSYEKL. The CDR3 sequence: CASSQATGFANTGELFF. CDR3 DNA: TGCGCCAGCAGCCAAGCTACAGGGTTCGCGAACACCGGGGAGCTGTTTTTT.

Concerning this clone itself: Germline is not matched at one junction end, which may reflect a read error. This chain uses TRBV7-9 with TRBJ1-1, with TRBD1 as a possible D gene (5 bases). This CDR3 is 15 amino acids long. The V gene's germline CDR1 is SEHNR and CDR2 FQNEAQ (reference sequence). The CDR3 DNA follows: TGTTCCAGCAGCTTGAAGGGGCTTCAGAACACTGAAGCTTTCTTT. This codes for CSSSLKGLQNTEAFF.

This clone occurred a few times. The chain employs TRBV30 and TRBJ2-2; D possibly corresponds to TRBD1 (6 bases). V lost 1 base and J lost 3, with 9 bases in between. CDR1 and CDR2 (germline): GTSNPN, SVGIG (reference sequence). The CDR3 is 14 residues long. The chain's CDR3 is CAWSADSYTGELFF. DNA of the CDR3: TGTGCCTGGAGTGCGGACAGCTACACCGGGGAGCTGTTTTTT.

This rearrangement joins TRBV30 to TRBJ1-1; D is possibly TRBD1 (6 bases). This CDR3 contains 18 residues. Trimming took off 0 bases at V and 6 bases at J, with 26 bases between the two ends. Germline assignment: CDR1 GTSNPN and CDR2 SVGIG (reference sequence). CDR3 DNA sequence: TGTGCCTGGAGTGTTCGGGGGGCGTTCTCAGGGATCGAACCTGAAGCTTTCTTT. Protein product: CAWSVRGAFSGIEPEAFF.

This clone appeared a few times. V usage is TRBV7-9 and J usage is TRBJ1-1, with TRBD1 as a possible D gene (6 bases). The V end lost 5 bases, the J end lost 1 base, and 14 bases lay between the germline ends. CDR1 and CDR2 from the germline V gene are SEHNR and FQNEAQ (reference sequence). The CDR3 loop spans 15 amino acids. CDR3: CASSPVMGANTEAFF. In DNA form, the CDR3 reads TGTGCCAGCAGCCCCGTGATGGGGGCGAACACTGAAGCTTTCTTT.

The rearrangement links TRBV5-1 to TRBJ1-2; 8 positions match TRBD1. V lost 3 bases to trimming and J lost 6 bases; unmatched junction nucleotides: 4. From germline, CDR1 is SGHRS and CDR2 YFSETQ. The CDR3 spans 13 residues. The CDR3: CASSSGQGDGYTF. The DNA of the CDR3 is TGCGCCAGCAGCTCCGGACAGGGTGATGGCTACACCTTC.

This chain links TRBV4-1 with TRBJ2-7; 10 nucleotides agree with TRBD2. There are 18 residues in the CDR3. V was pared by 3 bases and J by 0 bases, with 11 bases of the junction left unmatched. Germline V CDR1 and CDR2: MGHRA, YSYEKL. Written as DNA, the CDR3 is TGCGCCAGCAGCCATTTGGCTAGCGGGGGTTCGAGCTCCTACGAGCAGTACTTC. Amino acid sequence: CASSHLASGGSSSYEQYF.

The chain recombines TRBV29-1 with TRBJ2-1; 10 bases line up with TRBD1. After removal of 6 bases from V and 7 bases from J, the junction contained 6 bases not matched to a gene. Germline V gene sequence: CDR1 SQVTM, CDR2 ANQGSEA. The CDR3 spans 13 residues. This CDR3 is CSVGTGELNEQFF. CDR3 in DNA: TGCAGCGTGGGGACAGGGGAGTTAAATGAGCAGTTCTTC.

The V gene is TRBV25-1, the J gene TRBJ2-3; 10 positions match TRBD1. CDR3 length equals 17 residues. Germline V gene lookup returns CDR1 MGHDK and CDR2 SYGVNS. V was clipped by 4 bases and J by 3 bases; unmatched bases: 10. DNA for the CDR3: TGTGCCAGCAGTGCGGGGACAGGGGTGTATCGGACAGATACGCAGTATTTT. This gives the protein CASSAGTGVYRTDTQYF.

This clone showed up just a few times. The chain combines TRBV5-6 with TRBJ2-7; 7 bases agree with TRBD2. J was trimmed by 3 bases and V by 4 bases; bases with no gene match: 4. Germline CDR1 and CDR2: SGHDT and YYEEEE. There are 13 residues in the CDR3. The chain's CDR3 is CASSLGRVYEQYF. The CDR3 DNA reads TGTGCCAGCAGCCTGGGGAGGGTCTACGAGCAGTACTTC.

This chain uses TRBV7-3 with TRBJ1-1; no firm D call. The V gene lost 5 bases and the J gene lost 11 bases, with 15 bases spanning the gap. The V gene's germline CDR1 is SGHTA and CDR2 FQGTGA. The CDR3 totals 12 residues. The DNA for the CDR3 is TGTGCCAGCAGCCCCTTGGGAGGGCGGGCTTTCTTT. Protein product: CASSPLGGRAFF.

Only one count was recorded for this clone. CDR3 DNA sequence: TGTGCCAGTAACAACAGGGCTGGCTATGGCTACACCTTC. Translating gives CASNNRAGYGYTF. The chain couples TRBV19 to TRBJ1-2; the D gene is possibly TRBD1 (6 bases). V lost 7 bases, J lost 4 bases, and 13 bases lay in between. The germline V gene encodes CDR1 LNHDA and CDR2 SQIVND (reference sequence). The CDR3 loop spans 13 amino acids.

Comments on this clone: The junction and the germline gene differ at one end; a read error may be behind it. The chain uses TRBV7-9 and TRBJ2-2, with unresolved D. The germline V gene has CDR1 SEHNR and CDR2 FQNEAQ (reference sequence). The CDR3 has 15 amino acids. The CDR3 protein is CSSSPDTLNTGELFF. The CDR3 DNA follows: TGTTCCAGCAGCCCCGACACTCTGAACACCGGGGAGCTGTTTTTT.

Regarding this clone: Different DNA sequences within this sample yield the same CDR3. CDR3 DNA: TGCGCCAGCAGCTTGGGGACAGGGGCCTACGAGCAGTACTTC. This encodes CASSLGTGAYEQYF. The V gene is TRBV5-1, the J gene TRBJ2-7; 9 bases map to TRBD1. Germline V gene data show CDR1 as SGHRS and CDR2 as YFSETQ. V was pared by 0 bases and J by 2 bases, with 0 bases of the junction left unmatched. The CDR3 loop spans 14 amino acids.

J is TRBJ2-1 and V is TRBV28, with D tentatively TRBD1 (5 bases). Looked up from germline, CDR1 is MDHEN and CDR2 is SYDVKM. V lost 6 bases and J 2 bases, leaving 8 bases between the germline ends. This CDR3 is 13 amino acids long. This chain's CDR3 is CASSPTAYNEQFF. Here the CDR3 DNA reads TGTGCCAGCAGCCCGACAGCCTACAATGAGCAGTTCTTC.

CDR3 loop: CASSTTYSGRAPDEQFF. Written as DNA, the CDR3 is TGTGCCAGCAGCACCACTTATAGCGGGAGGGCCCCGGATGAGCAGTTCTTC. The gene calls are TRBV28 and TRBJ2-1, with 11 bases that match TRBD2. Germline-derived CDR1 and CDR2 are MDHEN and SYDVKM. The CDR3 contains 17 residues. V trimming: 6 bases; J trimming: 8 bases; junction bases outside the gene matches: 15.

This clone was observed a handful of times. The V and J genes are TRBV30 and TRBJ2-7; 8 nucleotides agree with TRBD2. Germline lookup yields CDR1 GTSNPN and CDR2 SVGIG (reference sequence). CDR3 length equals 17 residues. With V trimmed by 3 bases and J by 0 bases, 13 bases remained unmatched. For the CDR3, the DNA is TGTGCCTGGAGAGTTATAGGTCCAGCGGGGGCCTCCTACGAGCAGTACTTC. It translates to CAWRVIGPAGASYEQYF.

V is TRBV4-1 and J is TRBJ2-7; 7 bases match TRBD1. CDR1 and CDR2 from the germline V gene are MGHRA and YSYEKL. The ends lost 1 base at V and 3 bases at J; junction bases unmatched: 3. The CDR3 contains 14 residues. The CDR3 spells CASSQGTGFYEQYF. Here the CDR3 DNA reads TGCGCCAGCAGCCAAGGGACAGGATTCTACGAGCAGTACTTC.